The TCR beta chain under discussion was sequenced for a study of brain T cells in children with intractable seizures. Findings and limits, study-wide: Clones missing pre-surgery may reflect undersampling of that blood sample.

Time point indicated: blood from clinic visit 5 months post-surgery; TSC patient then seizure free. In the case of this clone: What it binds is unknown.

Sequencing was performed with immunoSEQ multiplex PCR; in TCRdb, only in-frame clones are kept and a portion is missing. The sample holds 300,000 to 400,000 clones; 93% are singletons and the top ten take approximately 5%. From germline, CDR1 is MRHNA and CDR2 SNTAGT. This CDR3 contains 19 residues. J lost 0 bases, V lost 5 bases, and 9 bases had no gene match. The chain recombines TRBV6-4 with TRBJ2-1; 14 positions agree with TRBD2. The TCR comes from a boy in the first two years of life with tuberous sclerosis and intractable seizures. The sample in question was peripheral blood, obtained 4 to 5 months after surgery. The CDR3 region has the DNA TGTGCCAGCAGTCACGGACTAGCGGGAGGCCCGAGCTCCTACAATGAGCAGTTCTTC. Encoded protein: CASSHGLAGGPSSYNEQFF.